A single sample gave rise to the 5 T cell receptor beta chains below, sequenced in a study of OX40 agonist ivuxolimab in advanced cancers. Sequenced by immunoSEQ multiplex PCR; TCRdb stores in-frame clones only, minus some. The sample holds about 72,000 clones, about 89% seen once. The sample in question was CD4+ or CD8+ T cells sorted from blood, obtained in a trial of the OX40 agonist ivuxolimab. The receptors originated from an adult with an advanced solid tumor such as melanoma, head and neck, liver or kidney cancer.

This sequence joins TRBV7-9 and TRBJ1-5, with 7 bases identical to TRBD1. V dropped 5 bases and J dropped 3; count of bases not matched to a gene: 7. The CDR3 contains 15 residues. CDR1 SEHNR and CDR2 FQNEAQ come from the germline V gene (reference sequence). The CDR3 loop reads CASSPQGGDNQPQHF. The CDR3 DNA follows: TGTGCCAGCAGCCCTCAGGGGGGGGACAATCAGCCCCAGCATTTT.

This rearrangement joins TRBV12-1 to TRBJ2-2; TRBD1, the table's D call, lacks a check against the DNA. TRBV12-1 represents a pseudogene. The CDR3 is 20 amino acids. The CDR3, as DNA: TGTGCCAGCAGCTTCGCACGGGACAGTACTAAAGGATGGGAGACCGGGGAGCTGTTTTTT. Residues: CASSFARDSTKGWETGELFF.

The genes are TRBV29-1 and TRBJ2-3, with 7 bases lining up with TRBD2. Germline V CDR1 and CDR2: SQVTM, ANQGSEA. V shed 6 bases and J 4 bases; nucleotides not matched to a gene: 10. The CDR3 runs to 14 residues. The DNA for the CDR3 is TGCAGCGTCCCGGGGCGGGAGAGGGCAGATACGCAGTATTTT. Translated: CSVPGRERADTQYF.

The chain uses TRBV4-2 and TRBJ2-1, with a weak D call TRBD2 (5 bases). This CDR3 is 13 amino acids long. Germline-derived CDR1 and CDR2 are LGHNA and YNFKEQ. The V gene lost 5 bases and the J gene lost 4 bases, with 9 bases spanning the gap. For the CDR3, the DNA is TGTGCCAGCAGCATCGGACTTTACAATGAGCAGTTCTTC. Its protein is CASSIGLYNEQFF.

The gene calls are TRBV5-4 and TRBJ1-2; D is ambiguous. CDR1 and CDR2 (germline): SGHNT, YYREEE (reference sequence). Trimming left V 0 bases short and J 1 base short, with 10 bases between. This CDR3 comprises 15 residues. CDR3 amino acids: CASSLEGYFNYGYTF. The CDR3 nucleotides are TGTGCCAGCAGCTTGGAAGGGTACTTTAACTATGGCTACACCTTC.